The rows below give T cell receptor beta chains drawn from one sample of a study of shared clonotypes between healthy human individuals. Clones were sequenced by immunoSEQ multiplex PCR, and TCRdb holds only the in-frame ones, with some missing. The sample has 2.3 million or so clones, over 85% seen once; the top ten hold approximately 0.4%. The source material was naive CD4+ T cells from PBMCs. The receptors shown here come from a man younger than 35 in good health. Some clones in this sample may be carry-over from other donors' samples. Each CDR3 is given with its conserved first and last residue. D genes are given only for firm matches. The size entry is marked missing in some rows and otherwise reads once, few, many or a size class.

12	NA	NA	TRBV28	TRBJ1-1	CASTLSGAEAFF	TGTGCCAGCACCCTCTCGGGCGCTGAAGCTTTCTTT
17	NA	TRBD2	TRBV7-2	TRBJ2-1	CASSSVRGTSGYNEQFF	TGTGCCAGCAGCTCAGTTCGGGGGACTAGCGGATACAATGAGCAGTTCTTC
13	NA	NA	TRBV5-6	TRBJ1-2	CASSLQGMGGYTF	TGTGCCAGCAGCTTGCAGGGCATGGGTGGCTACACCTTC
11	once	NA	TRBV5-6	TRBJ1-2	CASSLSGGYTF	TGTGCCAGCAGCTTGTCTGGGGGCTACACCTTC
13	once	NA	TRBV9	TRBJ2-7	CASSVVTVGEQYF	TGTGCCAGCAGCGTAGTGACGGTCGGCGAGCAGTACTTC
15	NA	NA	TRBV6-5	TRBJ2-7	CASRLTGTGGHEQYF	TGTGCCAGCAGGTTAACCGGGACGGGCGGCCACGAGCAGTACTTC
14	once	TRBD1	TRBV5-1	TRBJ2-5	CASSLTTGEETQYF	TGCGCCAGCAGCTTGACGACAGGGGAAGAGACCCAGTACTTC
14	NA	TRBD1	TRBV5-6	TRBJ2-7	CASSVGTGEREQYF	TGTGCCAGCAGCGTCGGGACAGGGGAGCGCGAGCAGTACTTC
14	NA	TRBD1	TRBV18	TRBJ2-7	CASSPTGPLEEQYF	TGTGCCAGCTCACCGACAGGGCCCTTGGAAGAGCAGTACTTC
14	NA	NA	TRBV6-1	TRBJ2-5	CASSPGLRQETQYF	TGTGCCAGCAGCCCCGGCCTGCGGCAAGAGACCCAGTACTTC
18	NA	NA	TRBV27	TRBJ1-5	CASSYRGRAESINQPQHF	TGTGCCAGCAGTTATCGAGGTAGGGCAGAGAGTATCAATCAGCCCCAGCATTTT
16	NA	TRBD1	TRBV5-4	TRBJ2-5	CASSTGTGGPQETQYF	TGTGCCAGCAGTACCGGGACAGGGGGCCCCCAAGAGACCCAGTACTTC
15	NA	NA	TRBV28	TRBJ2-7	CASSRGGEGDYEQYF	TGTGCCAGCAGCAGAGGGGGGGAAGGTGACTACGAGCAGTACTTC
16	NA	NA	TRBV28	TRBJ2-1	CASTMPAKTIRNEQFF	TGTGCCAGCACCATGCCAGCTAAAACGATTCGGAATGAGCAGTTCTTC
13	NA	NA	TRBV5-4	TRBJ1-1	CASSLGGGTEAFF	TGTGCCAGCAGCTTGGGAGGGGGCACTGAAGCTTTCTTT
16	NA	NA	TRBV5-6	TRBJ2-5	CASSLSLELAQETQYF	TGTGCCAGCAGCTTAAGCCTTGAGCTCGCACAAGAGACCCAGTACTTC
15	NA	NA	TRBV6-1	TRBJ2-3	CASSEGNRGTDTQYF	TGTGCCAGCAGTGAAGGTAACAGGGGCACAGATACGCAGTATTTT
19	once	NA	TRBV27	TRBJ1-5	CASSTKAGGDRRSNQPQHF	TGTGCCAGCAGTACCAAAGCCGGGGGGGATAGACGTAGCAATCAGCCCCAGCATTTT
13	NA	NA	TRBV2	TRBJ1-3	CASNEISGNTIYF	TGTGCCAGCAACGAGATCTCTGGAAACACCATATATTTT
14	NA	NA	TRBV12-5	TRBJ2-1	CASGSSGTYNEQFF	TGTGCTAGTGGTAGTAGTGGGACCTACAATGAGCAGTTCTTC
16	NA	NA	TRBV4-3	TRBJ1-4	CASSQERFWAQGKLFF	TGCGCCAGCAGCCAAGAACGGTTCTGGGCACAAGGAAAACTGTTTTTT
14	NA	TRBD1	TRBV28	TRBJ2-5	CASSPRQGAETQYF	TGTGCCAGCAGTCCACGACAGGGGGCGGAGACCCAGTACTTC
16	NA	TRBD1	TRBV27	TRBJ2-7	CASSPLLTGGNYEQYF	TGTGCCAGCAGTCCCCTCTTGACAGGGGGGAATTACGAGCAGTACTTC
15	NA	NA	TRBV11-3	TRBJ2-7	CASSQGGSTSYEQYF	TGTGCCAGCAGCCAGGGTGGGAGCACCTCCTACGAGCAGTACTTC
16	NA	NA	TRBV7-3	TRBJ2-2	CASSSPGLANTGELFF	TGTGCCAGCAGCTCACCCGGGCTAGCCAACACCGGGGAGCTGTTTTTT
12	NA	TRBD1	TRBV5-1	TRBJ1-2	CASSLGQYGYTF	TGCGCCAGCAGCCTGGGACAGTATGGCTACACCTTC
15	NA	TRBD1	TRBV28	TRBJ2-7	CASSLATGDIYEQYF	TGTGCCAGCAGTTTAGCCACAGGGGACATCTACGAGCAGTACTTC
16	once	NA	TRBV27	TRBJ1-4	CASSPTGASTNEKLFF	TGTGCCAGCAGCCCAACGGGGGCTTCGACTAATGAAAAACTGTTTTTT
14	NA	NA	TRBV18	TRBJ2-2	CASSRTENTGELFF	TGTGCCAGCTCGCGGACGGAAAACACCGGGGAGCTGTTTTTT
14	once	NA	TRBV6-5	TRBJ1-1	CASSLRHIGTEAFF	TGTGCCAGCAGTTTACGACACATTGGCACTGAAGCTTTCTTT
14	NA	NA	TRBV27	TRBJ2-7	CASSLKGGGYEQYF	TGTGCCAGCAGTTTGAAGGGAGGGGGGTACGAGCAGTACTTC
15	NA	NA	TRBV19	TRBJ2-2	CASSIWGARTGELFF	TGTGCCAGTAGTATTTGGGGGGCGCGTACCGGGGAGCTGTTTTTT
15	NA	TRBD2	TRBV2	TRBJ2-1	CASSEREIPYNEQFF	TGTGCCAGCAGTGAGCGGGAGATCCCCTACAATGAGCAGTTCTTC
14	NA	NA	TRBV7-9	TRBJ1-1	CASSSRDGVTEAFF	TGTGCCAGCAGCAGCCGGGACGGTGTAACTGAAGCTTTCTTT
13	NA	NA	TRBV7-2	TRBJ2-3	CASRTEPTDTQYF	TGTGCCAGCAGGACAGAGCCCACAGATACGCAGTATTTT
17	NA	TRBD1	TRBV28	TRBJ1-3	CASSLGQGGWSGNTIYF	TGTGCCAGCAGCCTCGGACAGGGAGGATGGTCTGGAAACACCATATATTTT
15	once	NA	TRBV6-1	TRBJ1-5	CASSVTGRLNQPQHF	TGTGCCAGCAGTGTCACGGGTAGGCTCAATCAGCCCCAGCATTTT
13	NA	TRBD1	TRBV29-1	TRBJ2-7	CSVGNRGPYEQYF	TGCAGCGTTGGAAACAGGGGCCCCTACGAGCAGTACTTC
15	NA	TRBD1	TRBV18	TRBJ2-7	CASSPRTGASYEQYF	TGTGCCAGCTCCCCAAGGACAGGGGCCTCCTACGAGCAGTACTTC
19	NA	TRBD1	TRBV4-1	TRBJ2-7	CASSQTPPGTGRRSYEQYF	TGCGCCAGCAGCCAAACCCCCCCCGGGACAGGGAGAAGGTCCTACGAGCAGTACTTC
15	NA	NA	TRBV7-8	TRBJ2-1	CASSLAGDFYNEQFF	TGTGCCAGCAGCTTAGCTGGCGACTTCTACAATGAGCAGTTCTTC
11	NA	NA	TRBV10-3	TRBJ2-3	CAIRSTDTQYF	TGTGCCATCAGGAGCACAGATACGCAGTATTTT
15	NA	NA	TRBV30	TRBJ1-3	CAWRHTGGSGNTIYF	TGTGCCTGGAGACACACGGGAGGGAGTGGAAACACCATATATTTT
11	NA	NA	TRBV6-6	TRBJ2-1	CASSYKASRFF	TGTGCCAGCAGTTACAAGGCTAGCCGGTTCTTC
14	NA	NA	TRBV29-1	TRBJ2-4	CSVEGGMTKNIQYF	TGCAGCGTCGAAGGGGGAATGACCAAAAACATTCAGTACTTC
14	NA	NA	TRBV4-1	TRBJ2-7	CASSQDLGTYEQYF	TGCGCCAGCAGCCAAGATTTGGGAACCTACGAGCAGTACTTC